This TCR beta chain was sequenced during a study of naive and memory T cell subsets. Notes on the study in general: RNA-based TCR counts may shift with T cell activation and differentiation. Especially in CD8 cells, naive repertoires contained a few larger clonotypes, possibly CD45RA-re-expressing memory cells. In naive cells, over 95% of TCR sequences were seen only once.

Two oligonucleotides, mixed equimolar, formed the beta constant-region primer covering TRBC1 and TRBC2. The ligated cDNA underwent four PCR rounds using SP2 and nested alpha and beta constant-region primers. TCRdb itself ran the UMI-ligation and nested PCR reads through MiXCR, one entry per CDR3 protein. Of approximately 150,000 distinct CDR3 sequences in the sample, approximately 24% are singletons; the top ten hold over 0.09%. CMV status came from CD4+ IFNgamma after overnight CMV lysate stimulation. The germline gives CDR1 LNHDA, CDR2 SQIVND (reference sequence). V was trimmed by 5 bases and J by 7 bases, leaving 30 bases between them. CDR3 length equals 19 residues. As to this clonotype: No antigen is known for it.

The sample taken for sequencing was naive CD4+ T cells from blood. The chain links TRBV19 to TRBJ1-5; TRBD1 is a possible D gene (5 bases). The sequence came from a human donor in good health. The CDR3, as DNA: TGTGCCAGTAGTCGTATTTTATCGGGAACAACAGGCAACGGACAGCCCCAGCATTTT. Protein sequence: CASSRILSGTTGNGQPQHF.